What follows are 24 T cell receptor beta chains derived from one specimen sequenced in a study of blood T cell repertoires in COVID-19. Sequenced by immunoSEQ multiplex PCR; TCRdb stores in-frame clones only, minus some. The sample includes about half a million clones, approximately 85% of them seen just once. The sample comprised peripheral blood. The receptors here all came from a human donor in a cohort sampled during active COVID-19.

CDR3 DNA: TGTGCCAGCAGCGTAGATATAACGGGTGGAAACACCATATATTTT. Encoded protein: CASSVDITGGNTIYF. The chain couples TRBV9 to TRBJ1-3; D unresolved. The V end lost 0 bases, the J end lost 3 bases, and 10 bases lay between the germline ends. Germline V gives CDR1 SGDLS, CDR2 YYNGEE. The length of the CDR3 is 15 residues.

In regard to this clone: A much bigger clone sits one base away, suggesting this may be a read error. The chain has TRBV11-2 and TRBJ1-1; D not resolved. CDR1 and CDR2 (germline): SGHAT, FQNNGV. CDR3 size: 13 residues. V lost 0 bases and J lost 1, with 3 bases in between. The CDR3 DNA sequence: TGTGCCAGCAGCTTAGAAGCGAACACTGAAGCTTTCTTT. It translates to CASSLEANTEAFF.

The chain couples TRBV19 to TRBJ2-2, with D possibly TRBD2 on 5 matching bases. Germline assignment: CDR1 LNHDA and CDR2 SQIVND (reference sequence). Trimming shortened V by 1 base and J by 4 bases, and 13 bases separated the two germline ends. There are 16 residues in the CDR3. The CDR3 region is CASSIGAEVGTGELFF. The CDR3 DNA reads as TGTGCCAGTAGTATAGGGGCGGAGGTGGGCACCGGGGAGCTGTTTTTT. Full variable domain (rest looked up from reference TRBV19 and TRBJ2-2): DGGITQSPKYLFRKEGQNVTLSCEQNLNHDAMYWYRQDPGQGLRLIYYSQIVNDFQKGDIAEGYSVSREKKESFPLTVTSAQKNPTAFYLCASSIGAEVGTGELFFGEGSRLTVL.

In its sample, this clone was seen once. The V and J genes are TRBV4-2 and TRBJ1-2, with D tentatively TRBD1 (6 bases). Germline-derived CDR1 and CDR2 are LGHNA and YNFKEQ. Trimming shortened V by 1 base and J by 7 bases, and 16 bases separated the two germline ends. This CDR3 has 15 amino acids. CDR3 in DNA: TGTGCCAGCAGCCAAGGGAGGCAGGGGAGAGGTGGCTACACCTTC. Encoded protein: CASSQGRQGRGGYTF.

The chain links TRBV20-1 to TRBJ2-1; D ambiguous. Per the germline V gene, CDR1 is DFQATT and CDR2 is SNEGSKA (reference sequence). Trimming took off 4 bases at V and 7 bases at J, with 8 bases between the two ends. This CDR3 has 11 residues. CDR3 DNA sequence: TGCAGTGCTATATACAGAAATGAGCAGTTCTTC. As protein: CSAIYRNEQFF.

The chain uses TRBV29-1 and TRBJ1-2; no firm D call. The V and J ends lost 3 bases and 8 bases respectively, with 13 bases between them. Per germline, CDR1 SQVTM and CDR2 ANQGSEA. The CDR3 totals 12 residues. The CDR3 sequence: CSVDLTMGGYTF. DNA for the CDR3: TGCAGCGTTGATTTGACTATGGGCGGCTACACCTTC. The complete variable domain, with remaining parts taken from reference TRBV29-1 and TRBJ1-2, reads SAVISQKPSRDICQRGTSLTIQCQVDSQVTMMFWYRQQPGQSLTLIATANQGSEATYESGFVIDKFPISRPNLTFSTLTVSNMSPEDSSIYLCSVDLTMGGYTFGSGTRLTVV.

This clone appeared once. The rearrangement uses TRBV6-1 and TRBJ2-7; D is perhaps TRBD1 (5 bases). Trimming took off 2 bases at V and 4 bases at J, with 12 bases between the two ends. CDR1 is MNHNS and CDR2 is SASEGT in the germline V gene. The CDR3 totals 14 residues. CDR3 region: CASSEPRQPYEQYF. CDR3 DNA sequence: TGTGCCAGCAGTGAACCGCGACAGCCATACGAGCAGTACTTC.

The rearrangement uses TRBV29-1 and TRBJ2-1; TRBD1 aligns across 9 bases. J was trimmed by 7 bases and V by 7 bases; bases with no gene match: 11. Germline V gene lookup returns CDR1 SQVTM and CDR2 ANQGSEA. The CDR3 is 14 amino acids. DNA for the CDR3: TGCAGCGGAACTGGACAGGGGAGTACAAATGAGCAGTTCTTC. This encodes CSGTGQGSTNEQFF.

V and J are TRBV19 and TRBJ1-4; no reliable D call. This CDR3 contains 15 residues. The V end lost 7 bases, the J end lost 0 bases, and 12 bases lay between the germline ends. Germline V gives CDR1 LNHDA, CDR2 SQIVND (reference sequence). The CDR3 region is CASNKAGATNEKLFF. The CDR3 bases are TGTGCCAGTAATAAGGCGGGCGCAACTAATGAAAAACTGTTTTTT.

This clone was seen only a few times. This sample includes further DNA sequences coding for the same CDR3. The chain couples TRBV18 to TRBJ2-3; D may be TRBD1 (6 bases). Germline CDR1 reads KGHSH; CDR2 reads LQKENI. V shed 3 bases and J shed 4 bases, with 11 bases lying between them. This CDR3 contains 14 residues. This chain's CDR3 is CASSPTTGPDTQYF. CDR3 in DNA: TGTGCCAGCTCACCGACGACAGGCCCAGATACGCAGTATTTT.

This chain links TRBV9 with TRBJ1-1; D is perhaps TRBD1 (5 bases). This CDR3 is built from 14 residues. Deletions cut 3 bases from V and 0 bases from J, with 9 bases between. CDR1 is SGDLS and CDR2 is YYNGEE in the germline V gene. CDR3 residues: CASSGRDLNTEAFF. In DNA form, the CDR3 reads TGTGCCAGCAGCGGGAGGGACTTGAACACTGAAGCTTTCTTT. The whole variable domain, remainder taken from reference TRBV9 and TRBJ1-1, is DSGVTQTPKHLITATGQRVTLRCSPRSGDLSVYWYQQSLDQGLQFLIQYYNGEERAKGNILERFSAQQFPDLHSELNLSSLELGDSALYFCASSGRDLNTEAFFGQGTRLTVV.

The chain combines TRBV12-3 or TRBV12-4 with TRBJ1-1, with D possibly being TRBD1 (5 bases). V lost 0 bases to trimming and J lost 7 bases, with 9 bases between them. The CDR3 has 13 amino acids. CDR3 sequence reads: CASSLAPQGEAFF. The CDR3 DNA reads as TGTGCCAGCAGTTTAGCCCCCCAGGGTGAAGCTTTCTTT.

The rearrangement uses TRBV6-5 and TRBJ2-5, with 8 bases lining up with TRBD1. The J segment lost 5 bases and the V segment lost 6 bases, leaving 11 bases of the junction unmatched. CDR1 and CDR2 (germline): MNHEY, SVGAGI. The CDR3 consists of 15 residues. The CDR3 DNA sequence: TGTGCCAGCAGCCTTTTCGGACAGGGAAGCGAGACCCAGTACTTC. Its translation is CASSLFGQGSETQYF.

The chain employs TRBV24-1 and TRBJ2-3; TRBD2 agrees at 10 bases. This CDR3 has 17 amino acids. Germline V gene lookup returns CDR1 KGHDR and CDR2 SFDVKD. Trimming cost V 0 bases and J 3 bases; bases outside gene matches: 5. CDR3 sequence reads: CATSDLGLAGATDTQYF. DNA for the CDR3: TGTGCCACCAGTGATTTGGGGCTAGCGGGAGCGACAGATACGCAGTATTTT.

This clone has only a few counts. This chain uses TRBV5-8 with TRBJ1-5; D is possibly TRBD1 (5 bases). From germline, CDR1 is SGHTS and CDR2 YDEGEE. The CDR3 is 13 amino acids. V lost 2 bases and J lost 7, with 10 bases in between. This chain's CDR3 is CASSLQDQQPQHF. The CDR3 bases are TGTGCCAGCAGCTTACAGGACCAGCAGCCCCAGCATTTT.

The chain carries TRBV19 and TRBJ2-5; TRBD1 is a possible D gene (6 bases). V gave up 3 bases and J gave up 2 bases, with 13 bases separating them. This CDR3 spans 15 amino acids. Germline lookup yields CDR1 LNHDA and CDR2 SQIVND (reference sequence). The CDR3 DNA follows: TGTGCCAGTAGTATCGGCTACAGGGTGCAAGAGACCCAGTACTTC. Protein sequence: CASSIGYRVQETQYF.

The chain uses TRBV5-1 and TRBJ1-1; D is unclear. V was pared by 4 bases and J by 1 base, with 14 bases between. CDR1 SGHRS and CDR2 YFSETQ come from the germline V gene. The CDR3 contains 15 residues. The CDR3 DNA sequence: TGCGCCAGCAGCCAAAACCTGGAGGGGAACACTGAAGCTTTCTTT. This translates into CASSQNLEGNTEAFF.

The rearrangement joins TRBV28 to TRBJ1-5, with a possible D match to TRBD1 (5 bases). Trimming left V 1 base short and J 12 bases short, with 13 bases between. The length of the CDR3 is 13 residues. Germline V lookup: CDR1 MDHEN, CDR2 SYDVKM. CDR3 residues: CASSLFGGGVQHF. In DNA form, the CDR3 reads TGTGCCAGCAGTTTATTCGGGGGAGGGGTCCAGCATTTT.

V gene TRBV29-1 combines with J gene TRBJ2-4, with 8 nucleotides matching TRBD1. This CDR3 has 13 amino acids. J lost 4 bases, V lost 4 bases, and 3 bases had no gene match. Germline CDR1 is SQVTM and CDR2 is ANQGSEA. The CDR3 region is CSVGTGKKNIQYF. The CDR3 DNA reads as TGCAGCGTTGGGACAGGGAAAAAAAACATTCAGTACTTC. Using reference TRBV29-1 and TRBJ2-4 for the parts outside the CDR3, the full variable domain is SAVISQKPSRDICQRGTSLTIQCQVDSQVTMMFWYRQQPGQSLTLIATANQGSEATYESGFVIDKFPISRPNLTFSTLTVSNMSPEDSSIYLCSVGTGKKNIQYFGAGTRLSVL.

V and J are TRBV12-3 or TRBV12-4 and TRBJ1-1; 8 bases are shared with TRBD1. Trimming took 3 bases from V and 12 from J; bases not matched to a gene: 6. The CDR3 runs 12 residues. CDR3 loop: CASSLGTGGSFF. The CDR3 DNA reads TGTGCCAGCAGTTTGGGTACAGGGGGATCTTTCTTT.

The chain recombines TRBV7-2 with TRBJ1-3; D not resolved. CDR1 is SGHTA and CDR2 is FQGNSA in the germline V gene. Deletions cut 2 bases from V and 0 bases from J, with 8 bases between. The CDR3 covers 15 residues. DNA for the CDR3: TGTGCCAGCAGCTTACCCGGCGGCTCTGGAAACACCATATATTTT. It yields the protein CASSLPGGSGNTIYF.

The chain joins TRBV2 to TRBJ2-1, with 10 positions matching TRBD2. Germline V gives CDR1 SNHLY, CDR2 FYNNEI. This CDR3 region has 15 residues. V trimming: 7 bases; J trimming: 4 bases; junction bases outside the gene matches: 7. The CDR3 nucleotides read TGTGCCAGCAATACCGGGACTAGCGAGTACAATGAGCAGTTCTTC. As protein: CASNTGTSEYNEQFF.

J is TRBJ2-1 and V is TRBV5-4, with 11 bases aligning to TRBD2. CDR1 is SGHNT, CDR2 YYREEE, per germline (reference sequence). V dropped 4 bases and J dropped 7; count of bases not matched to a gene: 7. The CDR3 totals 15 residues. The CDR3 sequence is CASSLTSGTGNEQFF. CDR3 DNA: TGTGCCAGCAGCCTGACTAGCGGGACAGGGAATGAGCAGTTCTTC.

This clone has only one observation. This rearrangement joins TRBV3-1 (or the pseudogene TRBV3-2) to TRBJ2-7; 10 bases are shared with TRBD1. This CDR3 is 14 amino acids long. J gave up 2 bases and V 4 bases, and 2 bases lay outside the gene matches. CDR1 and CDR2 (germline): LGHDT, YNNKEL (reference sequence). The CDR3 spells CASSRQGAAYEQYF. DNA of the CDR3: TGTGCCAGCAGCCGACAGGGGGCAGCCTACGAGCAGTACTTC.